Following are 19 T cell receptor beta chains from one sample sequenced in a study of T cell repertoires in cytomegalovirus infection. Using its own MiXCR run on the reads, TCRdb lists one record per CDR3 protein. The sample carries some 130,000 distinct CDR3 sequences, 8% to 9% recorded once. Sequenced: PBMCs. These receptors came from a human donor in good health (CMV status not recorded). Some clones in this sample may be carry-over from other donors' samples.

This clonotype showed up many times. For the CDR3, the DNA is TGTGCCAGTAGTATTACAGGGGATATCACTGAAGCTTTCTTT. This encodes CASSITGDITEAFF. The V and J genes are TRBV19 and TRBJ1-1, with 7 positions matching TRBD1. The CDR3 has 14 amino acids. V lost 3 bases and J lost 4; bases outside the gene matches: 5. Germline V gene data show CDR1 as LNHDA and CDR2 as SQIVND (reference sequence).

The chain has TRBV28 and TRBJ1-4; 7 nucleotides agree with TRBD1. CDR1 and CDR2 from the germline V gene are MDHEN and SYDVKM. CDR3 length equals 14 residues. The V and J ends lost 3 bases and 7 bases, in that order; junction bases with no gene match: 5. The CDR3 DNA sequence: TGTGCCAGCAGTTTCTCCAGGGGGGGTGAAAAACTGTTTTTT. Amino acid sequence: CASSFSRGGEKLFF.

This clonotype was recorded at least ten times. The chain's CDR3 is CASSQDLTGSGNTIYF. The CDR3 DNA follows: TGTGCCAGCAGCCAAGACCTGACAGGGTCTGGAAACACCATATATTTT. This chain links TRBV14 with TRBJ1-3; 7 bases map to TRBD1. CDR3 length: 16 residues. V dropped 0 bases and J dropped 1; count of bases not matched to a gene: 3. Germline V lookup: CDR1 SGHDN, CDR2 FVKESK.

This clonotype was seen many times. The chain couples TRBV7-6 to TRBJ1-5; D unclear. Germline CDR1 SGHVS, CDR2 FNYEAQ. The V gene lost 5 bases and the J gene lost 2 bases, with 10 bases spanning the gap. This CDR3 contains 14 residues. The CDR3 sequence is CASSRAGGNQPQHF. CDR3 in DNA: TGTGCCAGCAGCCGCGCTGGGGGCAATCAGCCCCAGCATTTT. The full variable domain, in which reference TRBV7-6 and TRBJ1-5 provide the parts outside the CDR3, is GAGVSQSPRYKVTKRGQDVALRCDPISGHVSLYWYRQALGQGPEFLTYFNYEAQQDKSGLPNDRFSAERPEGSISTLTIQRTEQRDSAMYRCASSRAGGNQPQHFGDGTRLSIL.

This clonotype was picked up many times. The J gene is TRBJ2-7, the V gene TRBV6-5; maybe TRBD2 (7 bases). CDR3 length equals 14 residues. Germline V CDR1 and CDR2: MNHEY, SVGAGI. V dropped 4 bases and J dropped 3 bases, with 13 bases sitting between them. CDR3 coding DNA: TGTGCCAGCAGTTCCCTGCGGGGGCGCTACGAGCAGTACTTC. Translation gives CASSSLRGRYEQYF.

This clonotype has at least ten counts. The genes are TRBV5-4 and TRBJ1-5; 7 bases align to TRBD1. CDR3 length: 14 residues. CDR1 is SGHNT, CDR2 YYREEE, per germline (reference sequence). With 0 bases clipped from V and 4 bases from J, the junction kept 1 base outside the gene matches. CDR3 in amino acids: CASSLAGGNQPQHF. The DNA for the CDR3 is TGTGCCAGCAGCTTGGCAGGGGGTAATCAGCCCCAGCATTTT.

This clonotype was seen once. The chain employs TRBV28 and TRBJ1-5; 7 positions agree with TRBD1. Germline CDR1 and CDR2: MDHEN and SYDVKM. The length of the CDR3 is 16 residues. Trimming at V came to 6 bases and at J to 6 bases, leaving 14 bases not matched to a gene. CDR3 bases: TGTGCCAGCAGCCTTCTACAGGGGAGTTTTAGTCAGCCCCAGCATTTT. Translation gives CASSLLQGSFSQPQHF.

V and J are TRBV29-1 and TRBJ1-1; D is ambiguous. CDR1 SQVTM and CDR2 ANQGSEA come from the germline V gene. This CDR3 comprises 11 residues. Trimming cost V 6 bases and J 1 base, with 6 bases left between them. This chain's CDR3 is CSVTTNTEAFF. The DNA of the CDR3 is TGCAGCGTAACCACGAACACTGAAGCTTTCTTT.

In this sample, this clonotype turned up many times. The chain couples TRBV5-4 to TRBJ2-1; the match to TRBD2 covers 8 bases. The CDR3 runs to 15 residues. V lost 1 base and J lost 5; bases outside the gene matches: 5. Germline CDR1 is SGHNT and CDR2 is YYREEE (reference sequence). DNA for the CDR3: TGTGCCAGCAGCTTGCGGGGGGGCAGCCACAATGAGCAGTTCTTC. This gives the protein CASSLRGGSHNEQFF.

The chain carries TRBV6-4 and TRBJ2-1; 12 bases are a match to TRBD2. CDR1 MRHNA and CDR2 SNTAGT come from the germline V gene. The CDR3 runs to 16 residues. V dropped 2 bases and J dropped 7; count of bases not matched to a gene: 6. CDR3 nucleotides: TGTGCCAGCAGTGACCTAGCGGGGGGGCCGTTAAATGAGCAGTTCTTC. Its protein is CASSDLAGGPLNEQFF.

The chain has TRBV2 and TRBJ1-6; maybe TRBD1 (6 bases). The CDR3 totals 16 residues. Germline-derived CDR1 and CDR2 are SNHLY and FYNNEI. V lost 3 bases and J lost 0, with 9 bases in between. The CDR3 DNA is TGTGCCAGCAGTGATACAGGGAACTCCTATAATTCACCCCTCCACTTT. Residues: CASSDTGNSYNSPLHF.

This clonotype has at least ten counts. The chain recombines TRBV28 with TRBJ1-2; TRBD1 might be the D (6 bases). This CDR3 comprises 15 residues. Trimming stripped 5 bases from V and 2 bases from J, with 15 bases between. Germline lookup yields CDR1 MDHEN and CDR2 SYDVKM. The CDR3, as DNA: TGTGCCAGCAGTAAACCGGGACAAATGAACTATGGCTACACCTTC. Protein sequence: CASSKPGQMNYGYTF.

This clonotype came up many times. This chain links TRBV7-2 with TRBJ1-1; a weak D match, TRBD1 (5 bases). CDR1 is SGHTA and CDR2 is FQGNSA in the germline V gene. The V and J ends lost 1 base and 1 base respectively, with 13 bases between them. This CDR3 region has 16 residues. The CDR3 is CASSLVAGGGNTEAFF. CDR3 in DNA: TGTGCCAGCAGCTTAGTAGCTGGGGGAGGGAACACTGAAGCTTTCTTT.

This clonotype was seen many times. The rearrangement uses TRBV7-6 and TRBJ2-3; tentatively, D is TRBD2 (6 bases). CDR1 is SGHVS, CDR2 FNYEAQ, per germline. Trimming stripped 7 bases from V and 2 bases from J, with 19 bases between. The CDR3 consists of 16 residues. This CDR3 reads CASTWGPGDNTDTQYF. As DNA, the CDR3 is TGTGCCAGCACATGGGGTCCGGGAGATAACACAGATACGCAGTATTTT.

This clonotype was observed at least ten times. The chain employs TRBV7-2 and TRBJ1-2; 7 bases are shared with TRBD1. CDR3 length: 15 amino acids. Trimming took 1 base from V and 4 from J; bases not matched to a gene: 6. Germline V lookup: CDR1 SGHTA, CDR2 FQGNSA. CDR3 bases: TGTGCCAGCAGCTTAGGCATGACAGGGAGCTATGGCTACACCTTC. Residues: CASSLGMTGSYGYTF.

In its sample, this clonotype was seen many times. The V gene is TRBV6-1, the J gene TRBJ2-5; 11 nucleotides align to TRBD2. Trimming took 5 bases from V and 4 from J; bases not matched to a gene: 6. The CDR3 contains 15 residues. CDR1 MNHNS and CDR2 SASEGT come from the germline V gene. The CDR3, as DNA: TGTGCCAGCAGTTATACTGGACTAGCGGGAGAGACCCAGTACTTC. Encoded protein: CASSYTGLAGETQYF.

The chain links TRBV28 to TRBJ2-6, with 7 bases that match TRBD1. J lost 0 bases, V lost 4 bases, and 3 bases had no gene match. Germline values: CDR1 MDHEN, CDR2 SYDVKM. The CDR3 is made up of 16 amino acids. In DNA form, the CDR3 reads TGTGCCAGCAGTTCGGGACAGTTCTCTGGGGCCAACGTCCTGACTTTC. Amino acid sequence: CASSSGQFSGANVLTF.

The chain links TRBV6-6 to TRBJ1-4, with 9 positions matching TRBD1. Germline CDR1 and CDR2: MNHNY and SVGAGI (reference sequence). The CDR3 loop spans 14 amino acids. Trimming took 7 bases from V and 7 from J; bases not matched to a gene: 7. In nucleotides, the CDR3 is TGTGCCAGCATTCAACCGGGACAGGGTGAAAAACTGTTTTTT. Protein sequence: CASIQPGQGEKLFF.

This clonotype was recorded many times. The chain joins TRBV12-3 or TRBV12-4 to TRBJ1-3; D might be TRBD1 (5 bases). Trimming removed 5 bases at V and 2 bases at J, with 13 bases between. This CDR3 comprises 15 residues. CDR3: CASSLDGTPGNTIYF. For the CDR3, the DNA is TGTGCCAGCAGTCTCGACGGGACTCCTGGAAACACCATATATTTT.